Sequencing of this TCR beta chain was carried out in a study of Ad26.COV2.S vaccination and SARS-CoV-2 variants. V was shortened by 1 base and J by 5 bases, with 9 bases between the two germline ends. Germline V gene data show CDR1 as SGHRS and CDR2 as YFSETQ. The CDR3 is made up of 13 amino acids. As for treatment: roughly 20 received Ad26.COV2.S at low or high dose, single or two shots; roughly five received placebo; per-sample allocation not given. Sampling was done on day 63 after the first vaccine or placebo injection. Spike of the Wuhan-strain SARS-CoV-2 was expressed by an Ad26 vector, which formed the vaccine. Sequenced by immunoSEQ multiplex PCR; TCRdb stores in-frame clones only, minus some. The top ten hold roughly 3.1% of the sample, which has around 350,000 clones, about 85% seen once.

The clonotype was recovered from a person aged 18-60 years who received the Ad26.COV2.S COVID-19 vaccine or a placebo. The genes are TRBV5-1 and TRBJ1-1; D gene unclear. Sequenced here: peripheral blood, sampled in a trial of Ad26.COV2.S vaccine versus placebo. The CDR3 sequence: CASSLQVGTEAFF. CDR3 DNA: TGCGCCAGCAGCTTGCAGGTTGGGACTGAAGCTTTCTTT.